This T cell receptor (beta chain) was profiled in a study of CD8 T cells in ankylosing spondylitis. TCRdb re-derived calls from the 5' RACE reads in MiXCR, one entry per CDR3 protein. The sample consists of 300,000 to 350,000 distinct CDR3 sequences, roughly 14% of them appearing once. This CDR3 spans 12 amino acids. V trimming: 6 bases; J trimming: 7 bases; junction bases outside the gene matches: 4. The chain employs TRBV12-3 or TRBV12-4 and TRBJ1-1; 8 bases are shared with TRBD1. Input material: blood, either unsorted or a sorted T cell fraction (not recorded which). This clonotype was sampled from a male donor with ankylosing spondylitis or in good health (not recorded which). The CDR3 loop reads CASSNTGGEAFF. The CDR3 DNA follows: TGTGCCAGCAGCAATACAGGGGGTGAAGCTTTCTTT.